This T cell receptor (beta chain) was captured in a study of early T cells in non-severe SARS-CoV-2 infection. At least ten counts were recorded for this clonotype. TCRdb recomputed calls from the 5' RACE reads with MiXCR, one row per CDR3 protein. The sample includes under 45,000 distinct CDR3 sequences, approximately 7.9% seen only once; the top ten take about an eighth. The CDR3 has 14 residues. V shed 6 bases, J shed 5 bases, and the junction held 7 bases outside the gene matches. Germline CDR1 and CDR2: SEHNR and FQNEAQ (reference sequence). The sequenced sample was whole blood, obtained at baseline. The TCR sequence derives from an adult who was a healthcare worker with PCR-confirmed SARS-CoV-2 infection or an uninfected control (not recorded which). The J gene is TRBJ2-1, the V gene TRBV7-9; 7 positions match TRBD1. The CDR3 is CASRGMGQNNEQFF. CDR3 bases: TGTGCCAGCAGAGGAATGGGACAGAACAATGAGCAGTTCTTC.